This T cell receptor beta chain was observed in a study of blood T cell repertoires in COVID-19. Losses at the gene ends were 7 bases for V and 4 bases for J; bases not matched to a gene: 6. Germline CDR1 and CDR2: SNHLY and FYNNEI. CDR3 length equals 14 residues. This clone was recorded many times. Repertoires were generated with immunoSEQ multiplex PCR, while TCRdb's copy carries only in-frame clones and drops some. Of 150,000 to 200,000 clones listed, around four fifths were seen once; the top ten hold roughly 14%. Seattle cases were enrolled at active infection and followed longitudinally. This clonotype was obtained from a woman aged 65 to 85 with COVID-19, enrolled during active disease. Sequencing was done on a sample of peripheral blood. This chain joins TRBV2 and TRBJ1-5, with 8 bases identical to TRBD1. In nucleotides, the CDR3 is TGTGCCAGCAATAGAGACAGGGGAAATCAGCCCCAGCATTTT. Amino acids: CASNRDRGNQPQHF.